A selection of T cell receptor beta chains follows, all from one sample in a study of neurological immune-mediated disorders. TCRdb reprocessed the 5' RACE reads with MiXCR, giving one entry per CDR3 protein. There are approximately 30,000 distinct CDR3 sequences in the sample; roughly 3.7% occur only once, and around 27% lies in the top ten. Sequencing input: CD4+ T cells from blood. The receptors derive from a woman between 35 and 50 years old in good health. Both conserved end residues are part of each CDR3. The D gene is left open where the match is weak. Clone size is not always given. Where it is, it says once, few, many or a class for expanded clones.

many	TRBV28	TRBD1	TRBJ2-6	TGTGCCAGCAGTTCCGGACAGGCCAGCTCTGGGGCCAACGTCCTGACTTTC	CASSSGQASSGANVLTF
many	TRBV20-1	TRBD1	TRBJ1-5	TGCAGTGCTAGAAGTGGGTTGCGGACAGGGTATCAGCCCCAGCATTTT	CSARSGLRTGYQPQHF
many	TRBV7-9	-	TRBJ2-1	TGTGCCAGCAGCTTACAAAAGACGAATGAGCAGTTCTTC	CASSLQKTNEQFF
many	TRBV3-1	TRBD1	TRBJ2-2	TGTGCCAGCAGCCTGGGGACAGGGGCCGGGGAGCTGTTTTTT	CASSLGTGAGELFF
many	TRBV24-1	TRBD1	TRBJ1-6	TGTGCCACCAGTGATTTTGGGGACAGAAATTCACCCCTCCACTTT	CATSDFGDRNSPLHF
many	TRBV5-1	-	TRBJ2-7	TGCGCCAGCAGCTTGGGACTATCCCCTTACGAGCAGTACTTC	CASSLGLSPYEQYF
many	TRBV20-1	-	TRBJ2-3	TGCAGTGCTAGCATGGGCCACCGCGATACGCAGTATTTT	CSASMGHRDTQYF
many	TRBV19	-	TRBJ1-5	TGTGCCAGTAGTACCACCGGGGGTGGTGACATTTCTCAGCCCCAGCATTTT	CASSTTGGGDISQPQHF
many	TRBV7-2	TRBD1	TRBJ2-7	TGTGCCAGCAGCCCCGACAGGGGAGGATCGCACTTC	CASSPDRGGSHF
many	TRBV6-5	TRBD1	TRBJ2-7	TGTGCCAGCAGTTCGGGACAGTCCTACGAGCAGTACTTC	CASSSGQSYEQYF
many	TRBV5-1	-	TRBJ2-3	TGCGCCAGCAGCGTGGGGGATGGCACAGATACGCAGTATTTT	CASSVGDGTDTQYF
many	TRBV10-3	TRBD1	TRBJ2-4	TGTGCCATCAGTGAGTCTGCAGACAGGGGTGGCATTCAGTACTTC	CAISESADRGGIQYF
many	TRBV5-1	-	TRBJ2-1	TGCGCCAGCAGCTCCGAATTAGCTACAGAGCAGTTCTTC	CASSSELATEQFF
few	TRBV30	-	TRBJ2-6	TGTGCCTGGAGTTTCTCGGACATCCACTCTGGGGCCAACGTCCTGACTTTC	CAWSFSDIHSGANVLTF
many	TRBV4-2	TRBD1	TRBJ2-1	TGTGCCAGCAGCCAAGTGTGGGACAGGGGGCGGCATGAGCAGTTCTTC	CASSQVWDRGRHEQFF
-	TRBV5-1	TRBD2	TRBJ2-1	TGCGCCAGCAGCGTCGCCTATAGCGGGGGTTATGAGCAGTTCTTT	CASSVAYSGGYEQFF
many	TRBV9	TRBD2	TRBJ2-5	TGTGCCAGCAGTGCTCGGGGGGGCCAAGAGACCCAGTACTTC	CASSARGGQETQYF
many	TRBV6-5	TRBD1	TRBJ1-3	TGTGCCAGCATCGACAGGGCGTACGGAAACACCATATATTTT	CASIDRAYGNTIYF
many	TRBV7-2	-	TRBJ2-2	TGTGCCAGCAGCTTAGTTCCCGTGGGCAGATACACCGGGGAGCTGTTTTTT	CASSLVPVGRYTGELFF
many	TRBV7-2	-	TRBJ2-2	TGTGCCAACAGCCCAAGGTCGGGGTACGGGGAGCTGTTTTTT	CANSPRSGYGELFF
many	TRBV14	-	TRBJ1-1	TGTGCCAGCAGCCAAGATCAAGGAGGGGCCACTGAAGCTTTCTTT	CASSQDQGGATEAFF
many	TRBV14	-	TRBJ2-1	TGTGCCAGCAGCCAAGTTTCTGAGCAGTTCTTC	CASSQVSEQFF
many	TRBV6-2/TRBV6-3	-	TRBJ2-5	TGTGCCAGCAGCCCAGCCGGGACCCAGTACTTC	CASSPAGTQYF
many	TRBV5-1	TRBD2	TRBJ2-1	TGCGCCAGCAGCTGGGGACTAGCGGACGACAATGAGCAGTTCTTC	CASSWGLADDNEQFF
many	TRBV5-1	-	TRBJ1-1	TGCGCCAGCAGGCCCCGGACCGAAGCAGGAACTGAAGCTTTCTTT	CASRPRTEAGTEAFF
many	TRBV20-1	-	TRBJ2-3	TGCAGTGCTAGAGGGTTAGTTGAAGGTGCTAGCACAGATACGCAGTATTTT	CSARGLVEGASTDTQYF
many	TRBV20-1	-	TRBJ1-2	TGCAGTGTCTGGACAGCCCTCAGGGACTATGGCTACACCTTC	CSVWTALRDYGYTF
many	TRBV6-5	TRBD1	TRBJ2-2	TGTGCCAGCAGTTACGAATATCGACAGGGGGCGAACGGGGAGCTGTTTTTT	CASSYEYRQGANGELFF
many	TRBV7-2	-	TRBJ1-2	TGTGCCAGCAGCCGTACCTATGGCTACACCTTC	CASSRTYGYTF
many	TRBV5-1	-	TRBJ1-6	TGCGCCAGCAGCTTAGACCCGGCCGATTCACCCCTCCACTTT	CASSLDPADSPLHF
many	TRBV28	TRBD1	TRBJ2-7	TGTGCCAGCAGTCTGGCAGGGGGCTACGAGCAGTACTTC	CASSLAGGYEQYF
many	TRBV12-3/TRBV12-4	TRBD2	TRBJ2-5	TGTGCCAGCAGCGCTACCGGGACTAAAGAGACCCAGTACTTC	CASSATGTKETQYF
many	TRBV27	-	TRBJ2-2	TGTGCCAGCAGCATCTCAAAAATCACCGGGGAGCTGTTTTTT	CASSISKITGELFF
many	TRBV18	TRBD2	TRBJ2-5	TGTGCCAGCTCACCGGGAGGGGAGACCCAGTACTTC	CASSPGGETQYF
many	TRBV6-2/TRBV6-3	TRBD2	TRBJ2-5	TGTGCCAGCAGCCAACCCACCGGGACTAGCGGGTTTTCGACCCAGTACTTC	CASSQPTGTSGFSTQYF
many	TRBV7-9	-	TRBJ1-4	TGTGCCAGCAGCTCTCGCGGGGGAGAAAAACTGTTTTTT	CASSSRGGEKLFF
many	TRBV5-1	-	TRBJ1-2	TGCGCCAGCAGCTTGACCCGGGGGGGGATAGATGGCTACACCTTC	CASSLTRGGIDGYTF
many	TRBV30	-	TRBJ2-1	TGTGCCTGGAGTCGGAGTGGACTCCCTTCCAATGAGCAGTTCTTC	CAWSRSGLPSNEQFF
many	TRBV25-1	TRBD1	TRBJ2-7	TGTGCCAGCAGTGAACCCGGGACAGCGGCGGCCTACGAGCAGTACTTC	CASSEPGTAAAYEQYF
many	TRBV14	-	TRBJ1-1	TGTGCCAGCAGCCTGACCTTGGGAACTGAAGCTTTCTTT	CASSLTLGTEAFF
many	TRBV12-3/TRBV12-4	TRBD2	TRBJ2-3	TGTGCCAGCACCAACAGCGGGGGCGGGAAAGATACGCAGTATTTT	CASTNSGGGKDTQYF
many	TRBV4-2	TRBD2	TRBJ2-3	TGTGCCAGCAGCCAAGATCGCGGGGGGAGCACAGATACGCAGTATTTT	CASSQDRGGSTDTQYF
many	TRBV5-6	-	TRBJ2-1	TGTGCCAGCAGCTTTGGCGGGGTTTACAATGAGCAGTTCTTC	CASSFGGVYNEQFF
many	TRBV20-1	TRBD2	TRBJ2-1	TGCAGTGCTAGACCTCCGGGACTAGACGACAATGAGCAGTTCTTC	CSARPPGLDDNEQFF
many	TRBV12-3/TRBV12-4	-	TRBJ2-1	TGTGCCAGCAGTCCCAGGGTTCGGGAGCAGTTCTTC	CASSPRVREQFF
-	TRBV7-7	-	TRBJ2-3	TGTGCCAGCTCCCCCCTCGGACGGAACACAGATACGCAGTATTTT	CASSPLGRNTDTQYF
many	TRBV20-1	TRBD2	TRBJ2-3	TGCAGTGCTAGTTCAGCGGGGGGTTCGGGGGATACGCAGTATTTT	CSASSAGGSGDTQYF
many	TRBV28	TRBD1	TRBJ1-2	TGTGCCAGCACCATCACTCCGGGACAGGGTAAAGGCTACACCTTC	CASTITPGQGKGYTF
many	TRBV11-2	TRBD1	TRBJ1-1	TGTGCCAGCAGGCTAGACAGGGGGGGGACTGAAGCTTTCTTT	CASRLDRGGTEAFF
many	TRBV9	-	TRBJ2-5	TGTGCCAGCAGCGTAGGCCCCTCTCCTAGTGAAGAGACCCAGTACTTC	CASSVGPSPSEETQYF
many	TRBV4-1	-	TRBJ2-7	TGCGCCAGCAGCCAAGATGGGCAGGAGACCTACGAGCAGTACTTC	CASSQDGQETYEQYF
many	TRBV5-1	-	TRBJ1-4	TGCGCCAGCAGCTACACAGCGGGTGAAAAACTGTTTTTT	CASSYTAGEKLFF
many	TRBV6-5	TRBD2	TRBJ2-2	TGTGCCAGCAGTTGGACTAGCGGGGCCGGGGAGCTGTTTTTT	CASSWTSGAGELFF
many	TRBV6-2/TRBV6-3	-	TRBJ1-1	TGTGCCAGCAGACCCGCCGCACAGGGATACACTGAAGCTTTCTTT	CASRPAAQGYTEAFF
many	TRBV20-1	-	TRBJ1-1	TGCAGTGCTAGGGCAGGGTCTGTGAACACTGAAGCTTTCTTT	CSARAGSVNTEAFF
many	TRBV20-1	TRBD1	TRBJ1-2	TGCAGTGCTATCAACAGGGGATCTAACTATGGCTACACCTTC	CSAINRGSNYGYTF
many	TRBV28	TRBD1	TRBJ2-7	TGTGCCAGTAACGAATCCGGGACAGGGTCCTACGAGCAGTACTTC	CASNESGTGSYEQYF
many	TRBV5-1	-	TRBJ2-7	TGCGCCAGCAGCTTGGCCTGGCAGGGCCACGAGCAGTACTTC	CASSLAWQGHEQYF
many	TRBV18	TRBD1	TRBJ2-5	TGTGCCAGCTCACCCTCCGGACAGGGGGCAGGTTCAGAGACCCAGTACTTC	CASSPSGQGAGSETQYF
many	TRBV7-2	-	TRBJ2-7	TGTGCCAGCACCGCCGTTGCGGGACCCTACGAGCAGTACTTC	CASTAVAGPYEQYF